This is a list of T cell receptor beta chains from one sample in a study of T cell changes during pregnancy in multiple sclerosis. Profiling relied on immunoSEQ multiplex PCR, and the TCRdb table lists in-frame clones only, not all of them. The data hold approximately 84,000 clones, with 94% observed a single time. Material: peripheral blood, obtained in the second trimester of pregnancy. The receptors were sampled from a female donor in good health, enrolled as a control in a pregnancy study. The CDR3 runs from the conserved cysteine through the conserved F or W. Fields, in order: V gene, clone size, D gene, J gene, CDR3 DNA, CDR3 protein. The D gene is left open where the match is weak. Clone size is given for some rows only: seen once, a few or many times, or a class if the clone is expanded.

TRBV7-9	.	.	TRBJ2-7	TGTGCCAGCAGCCGAAAGGGGGACGGATCCTACGAGCAGTACTTC	CASSRKGDGSYEQYF
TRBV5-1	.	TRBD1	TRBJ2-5	TGCGCCAGCAGCCTCGGGACAGAAGAGACCCAGTACTTC	CASSLGTEETQYF
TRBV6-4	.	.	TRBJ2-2	TGTGCCAGCAGCCCGGGACATGCGAACACCGGGGAGCTGTTTTTT	CASSPGHANTGELFF
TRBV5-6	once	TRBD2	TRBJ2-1	TGTGCCAGCAGCTTGGGGGGTCCGGGAGGGTCGTCCTACAATGAGCAGTTCTTC	CASSLGGPGGSSYNEQFF
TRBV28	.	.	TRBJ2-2	TGTGCCAGCAATACCCCGGGACAAAACACCGGGGAGCTGTTTTTT	CASNTPGQNTGELFF
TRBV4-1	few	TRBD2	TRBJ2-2	TGCGCCAGCAGCCACCTTATAGCGGGAGCGAGCACCGGGGAGCTGTTTTTT	CASSHLIAGASTGELFF
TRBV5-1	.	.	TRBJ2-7	TGCGCCAGCAGCCAGCAGGCAGCCTACGAGCAGTACTTC	CASSQQAAYEQYF
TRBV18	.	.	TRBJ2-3	TGTGCCAGCTCACTACGCGGAGCTAGCACAGATACGCAGTATTTT	CASSLRGASTDTQYF
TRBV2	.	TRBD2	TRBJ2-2	TGTGCCAGCAGCGAGGTAGCGGGAGGGCCCGGGGAGCTGTTTTTT	CASSEVAGGPGELFF
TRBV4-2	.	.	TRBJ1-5	TGTGCCAGCAGCCAAGATGGGGGCAGAGTAAGCAATCAGCCCCAGCATTTT	CASSQDGGRVSNQPQHF
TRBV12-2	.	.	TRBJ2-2	TGTGCAAGTCCCGTCGGACTAGCGGGAGTCACCGGGGAGCTGTTTTTT	CASPVGLAGVTGELFF
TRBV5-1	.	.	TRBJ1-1	TGCGCCAGCAGCGAACAGGGAGGGGGAGCTGAAGCTTTCTTT	CASSEQGGGAEAFF
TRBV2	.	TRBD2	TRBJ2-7	TGTGCCAGCAGTGAAGAATACGGGAGGGCTTACGAGCAGTACTTC	CASSEEYGRAYEQYF
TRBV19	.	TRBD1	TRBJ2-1	TGTGCCAGTAGGACAGAGGGGGCCTCCTACAATGAGCAGTTCTTC	CASRTEGASYNEQFF
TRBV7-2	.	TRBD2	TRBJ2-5	TGTGCCAGCAGCTTATACGGGGGGGAATTCGACCAGTACTTC	CASSLYGGEFDQYF
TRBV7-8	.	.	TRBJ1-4	TGTGCCAGCAGCGGGTGGAGGGCGGGTGAAAAACTGTTTTTT	CASSGWRAGEKLFF
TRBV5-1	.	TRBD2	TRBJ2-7	TGCGCCAGCAGCCCCAGCGGGAGAACCTACGAGCAGTACTTC	CASSPSGRTYEQYF
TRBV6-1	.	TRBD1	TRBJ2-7	TGTGCCAGCAGTGTGCCGGGACAGGGGATCTACGAGCAGTACTTC	CASSVPGQGIYEQYF
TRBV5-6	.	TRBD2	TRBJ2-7	TGTGCCAGCAGGGTACTAGCGGGAAAAACCTACGAGCAGTACTTC	CASRVLAGKTYEQYF
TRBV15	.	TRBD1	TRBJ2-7	TGTGCCACCAGCACAGGGGGCCTCTACGAGCAGTACTTC	CATSTGGLYEQYF
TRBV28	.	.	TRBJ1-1	TGTGCCAGCCATCGAGGGAACACTGAAGCTTTCTTT	CASHRGNTEAFF
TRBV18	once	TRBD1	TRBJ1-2	TGTGCCAGCTCACCCGGACAGGGGGCTTCGAACTATGGCTACACCTTC	CASSPGQGASNYGYTF
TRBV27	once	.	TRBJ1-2	TGTGCCAGCACCGTCCCCTACGCCGGTAACTATGGCTACACCTTC	CASTVPYAGNYGYTF
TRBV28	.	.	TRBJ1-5	TGTGCCAGCAGTACTCGAGGGTTAGTGGCCTCCAGGCAGCCCCAGCATTTT	CASSTRGLVASRQPQHF